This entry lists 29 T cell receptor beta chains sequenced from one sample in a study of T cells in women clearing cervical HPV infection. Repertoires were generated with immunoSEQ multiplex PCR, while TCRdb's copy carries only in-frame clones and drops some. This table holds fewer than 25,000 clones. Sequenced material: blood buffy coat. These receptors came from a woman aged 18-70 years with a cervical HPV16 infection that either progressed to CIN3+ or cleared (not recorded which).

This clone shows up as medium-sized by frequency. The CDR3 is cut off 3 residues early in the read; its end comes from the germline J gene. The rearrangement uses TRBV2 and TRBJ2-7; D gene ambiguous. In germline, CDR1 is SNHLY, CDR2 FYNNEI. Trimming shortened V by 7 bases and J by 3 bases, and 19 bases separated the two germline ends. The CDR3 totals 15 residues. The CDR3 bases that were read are TGTGCCAGCACCATAGCAGCGTCTCGAAACTACGAG. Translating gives CASTIAASRNYE. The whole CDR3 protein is CASTIAASRNYEQYF. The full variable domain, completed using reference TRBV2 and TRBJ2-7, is EPEVTQTPSHQVTQMGQEVILRCVPISNHLYFYWYRQILGQKVEFLVSFYNNEISEKSEIFDDQFSVERPDGSNFTLKIRSTKLEDSAMYFCASTIAASRNYEQYFGPGTRLTVT.

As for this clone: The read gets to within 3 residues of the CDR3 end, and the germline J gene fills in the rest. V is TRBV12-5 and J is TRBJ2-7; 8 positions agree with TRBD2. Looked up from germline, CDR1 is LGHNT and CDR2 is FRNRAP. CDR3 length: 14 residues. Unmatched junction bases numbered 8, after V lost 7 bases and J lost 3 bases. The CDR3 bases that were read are TGTGCTAGTGCCATGGGAACTAGCGGCTACGAG. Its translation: CASAMGTSGYE. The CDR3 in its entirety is CASAMGTSGYEQYF.

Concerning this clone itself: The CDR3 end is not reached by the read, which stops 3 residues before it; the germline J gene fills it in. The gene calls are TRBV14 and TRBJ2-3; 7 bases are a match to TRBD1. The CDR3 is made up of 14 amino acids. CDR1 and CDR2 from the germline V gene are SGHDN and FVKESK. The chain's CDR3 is CASSRLQGQETQYF. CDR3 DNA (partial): TGTGCCAGCAGTCGGTTACAGGGGCAAGAGACG.

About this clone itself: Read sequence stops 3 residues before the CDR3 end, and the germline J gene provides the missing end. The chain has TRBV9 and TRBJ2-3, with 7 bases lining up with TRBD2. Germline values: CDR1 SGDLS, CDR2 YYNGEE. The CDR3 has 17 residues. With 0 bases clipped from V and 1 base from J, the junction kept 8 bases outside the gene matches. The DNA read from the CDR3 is TGTGCCAGCAGCGTAGGGCCCAGCGGGGTTGGCACAGATACG. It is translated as CASSVGPSGVGTDT. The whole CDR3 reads CASSVGPSGVGTDTQYF.

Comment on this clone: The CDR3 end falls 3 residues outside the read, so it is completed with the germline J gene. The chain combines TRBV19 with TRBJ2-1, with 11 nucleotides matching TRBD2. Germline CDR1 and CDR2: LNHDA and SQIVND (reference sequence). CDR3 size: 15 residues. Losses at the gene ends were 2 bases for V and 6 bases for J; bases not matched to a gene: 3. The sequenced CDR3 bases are TGTGCCAGTAGTATATGGCTAGCGGGAGGCAATGAG. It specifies CASSIWLAGGNE. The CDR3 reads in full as CASSIWLAGGNEQFF.

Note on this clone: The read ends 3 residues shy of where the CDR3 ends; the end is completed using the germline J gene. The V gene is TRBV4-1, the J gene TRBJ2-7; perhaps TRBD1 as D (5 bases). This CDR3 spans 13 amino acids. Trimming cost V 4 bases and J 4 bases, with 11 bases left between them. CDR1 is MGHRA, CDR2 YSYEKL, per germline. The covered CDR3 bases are TGCGCCAGCAGCCGAGCGACAGAATACGAG. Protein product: CASSRATEYE. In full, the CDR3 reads CASSRATEYEQYF.

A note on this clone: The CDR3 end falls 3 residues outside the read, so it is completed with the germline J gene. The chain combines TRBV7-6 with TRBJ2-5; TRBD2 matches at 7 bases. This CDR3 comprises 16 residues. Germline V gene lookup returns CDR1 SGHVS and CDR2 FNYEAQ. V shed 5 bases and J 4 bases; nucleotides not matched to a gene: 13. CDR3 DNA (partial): TGTGCCAGCAGCCTTAGCGGGCCCGCACCAAGAGAGACC. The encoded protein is CASSLSGPAPRET. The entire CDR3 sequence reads CASSLSGPAPRETQYF.

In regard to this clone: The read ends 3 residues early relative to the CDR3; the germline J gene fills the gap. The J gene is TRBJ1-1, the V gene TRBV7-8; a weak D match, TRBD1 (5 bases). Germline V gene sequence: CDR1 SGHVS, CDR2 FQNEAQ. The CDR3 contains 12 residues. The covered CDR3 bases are TGTGCCAGCAGCCTCGGACAATACGAG. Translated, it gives CASSLGQYE. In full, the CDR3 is CASSLGQYEAFF.

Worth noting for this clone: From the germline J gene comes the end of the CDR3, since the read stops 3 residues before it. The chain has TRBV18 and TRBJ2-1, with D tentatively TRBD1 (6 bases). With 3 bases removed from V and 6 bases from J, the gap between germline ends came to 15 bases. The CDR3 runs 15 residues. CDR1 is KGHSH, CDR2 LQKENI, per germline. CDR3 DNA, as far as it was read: TGTGCCAGCTCACCCGTCAGGGGTCCCTCCAATGAG. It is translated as CASSPVRGPSNE. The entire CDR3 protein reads CASSPVRGPSNEQFF.

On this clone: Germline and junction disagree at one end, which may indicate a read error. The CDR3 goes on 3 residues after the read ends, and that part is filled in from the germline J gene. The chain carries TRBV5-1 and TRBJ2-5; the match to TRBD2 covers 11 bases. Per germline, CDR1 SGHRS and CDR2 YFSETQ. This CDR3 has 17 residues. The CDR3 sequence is CAGSLGRLAGQVETQYF. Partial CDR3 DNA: TGCGCCGGCAGCTTGGGCCGACTAGCGGGACAGGTAGAGACC.

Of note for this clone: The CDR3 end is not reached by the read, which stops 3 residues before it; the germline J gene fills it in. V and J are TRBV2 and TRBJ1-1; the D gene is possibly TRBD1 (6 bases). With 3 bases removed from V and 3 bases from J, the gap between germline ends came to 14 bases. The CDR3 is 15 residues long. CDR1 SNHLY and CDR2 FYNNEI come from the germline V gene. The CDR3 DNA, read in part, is TGTGCCAGCAGTGACGAGGGGGGGCCTGACACTGAA. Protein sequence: CASSDEGGPDTE. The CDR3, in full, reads CASSDEGGPDTEAFF.

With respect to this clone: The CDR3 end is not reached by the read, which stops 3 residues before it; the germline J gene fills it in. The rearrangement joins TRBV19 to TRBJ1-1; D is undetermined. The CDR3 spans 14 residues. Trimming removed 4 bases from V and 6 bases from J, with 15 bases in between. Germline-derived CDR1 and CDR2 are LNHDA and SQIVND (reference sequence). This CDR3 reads CASSNGRTSSEAFF. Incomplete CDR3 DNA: TGTGCCAGTAGTAATGGCAGGACTAGCTCTGAA.

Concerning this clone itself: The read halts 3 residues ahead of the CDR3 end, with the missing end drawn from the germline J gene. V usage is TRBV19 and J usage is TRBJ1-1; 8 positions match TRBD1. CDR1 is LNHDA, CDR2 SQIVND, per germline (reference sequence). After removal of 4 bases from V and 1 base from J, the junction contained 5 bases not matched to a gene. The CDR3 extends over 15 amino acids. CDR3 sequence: CASSTQGAGNTEAFF. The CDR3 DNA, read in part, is TGTGCCAGTAGTACGCAGGGGGCTGGGAACACTGAA.

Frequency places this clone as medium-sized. The covered CDR3 bases are TGTGCCAGCTCACTATTTCCAGATCGAGAGACC. This encodes CASSLFPDRET. The full CDR3 protein reads CASSLFPDRETQYF. The rearrangement joins TRBV18 to TRBJ2-5; D not certain. The read ends 3 residues before the CDR3 terminus; that terminus is restored from the germline J gene. Germline CDR1 and CDR2: KGHSH and LQKENI. With 4 bases removed from V and 4 bases from J, the gap between germline ends came to 13 bases. The CDR3 contains 14 residues.

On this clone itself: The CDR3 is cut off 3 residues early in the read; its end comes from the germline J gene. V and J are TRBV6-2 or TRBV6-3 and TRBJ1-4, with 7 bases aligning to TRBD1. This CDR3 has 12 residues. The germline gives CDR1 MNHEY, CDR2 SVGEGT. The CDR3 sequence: CASRDNTGVLFF. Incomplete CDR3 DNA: TGTGCCAGCAGGGATAATACAGGGGTA.

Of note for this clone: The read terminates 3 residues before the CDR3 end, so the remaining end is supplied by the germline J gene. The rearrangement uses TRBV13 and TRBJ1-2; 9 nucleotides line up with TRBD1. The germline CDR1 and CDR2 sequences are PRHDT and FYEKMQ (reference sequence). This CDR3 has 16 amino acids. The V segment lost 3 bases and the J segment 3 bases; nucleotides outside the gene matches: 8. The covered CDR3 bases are TGTGCCAGCAGCTTTAGGGACAGGGTCTCGGACTATGGC. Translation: CASSFRDRVSDYG. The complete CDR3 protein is CASSFRDRVSDYGYTF.

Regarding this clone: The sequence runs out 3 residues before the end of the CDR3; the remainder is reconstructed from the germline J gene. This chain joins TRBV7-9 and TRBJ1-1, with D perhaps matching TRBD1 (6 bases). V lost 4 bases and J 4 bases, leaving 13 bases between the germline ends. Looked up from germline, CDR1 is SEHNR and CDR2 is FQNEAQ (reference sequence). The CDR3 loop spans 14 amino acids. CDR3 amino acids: CASSSIRQVTEAFF. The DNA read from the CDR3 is TGTGCCAGCAGCTCAATCAGACAGGTCACTGAA.

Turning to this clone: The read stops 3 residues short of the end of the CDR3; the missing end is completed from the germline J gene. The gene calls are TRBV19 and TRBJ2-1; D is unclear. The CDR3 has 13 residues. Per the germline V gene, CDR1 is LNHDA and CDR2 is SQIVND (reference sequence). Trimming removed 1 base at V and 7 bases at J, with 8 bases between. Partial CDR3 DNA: TGTGCCAGTAGTATAGTGGCCAGGAATGAG. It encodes CASSIVARNE. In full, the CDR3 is CASSIVARNEQFF.

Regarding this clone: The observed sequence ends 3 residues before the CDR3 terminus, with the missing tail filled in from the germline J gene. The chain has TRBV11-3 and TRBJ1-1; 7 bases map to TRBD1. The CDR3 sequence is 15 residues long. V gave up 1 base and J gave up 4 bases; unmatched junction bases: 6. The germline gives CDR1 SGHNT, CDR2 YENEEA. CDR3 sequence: CASSLGQQGGTEAFF. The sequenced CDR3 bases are TGTGCCAGCAGCTTAGGTCAGCAGGGGGGCACTGAA.

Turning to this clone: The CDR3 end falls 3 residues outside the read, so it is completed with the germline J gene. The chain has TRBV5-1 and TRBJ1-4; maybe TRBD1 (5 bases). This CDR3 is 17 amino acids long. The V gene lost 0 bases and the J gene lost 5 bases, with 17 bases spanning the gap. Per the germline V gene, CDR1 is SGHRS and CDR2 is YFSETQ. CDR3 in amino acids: CASSLGGGRAVNEKLFF. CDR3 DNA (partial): TGCGCCAGCAGCTTGGGGGGAGGCAGGGCGGTGAATGAAAAA.

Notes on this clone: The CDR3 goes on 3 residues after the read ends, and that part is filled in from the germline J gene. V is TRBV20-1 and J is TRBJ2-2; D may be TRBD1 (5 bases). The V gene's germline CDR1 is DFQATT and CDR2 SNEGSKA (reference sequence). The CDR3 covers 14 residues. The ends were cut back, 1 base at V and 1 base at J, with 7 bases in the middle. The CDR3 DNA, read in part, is TGCAGTGCTAGAGTCCAGGGGAACACCGGGGAG. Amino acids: CSARVQGNTGE. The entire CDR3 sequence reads CSARVQGNTGELFF.

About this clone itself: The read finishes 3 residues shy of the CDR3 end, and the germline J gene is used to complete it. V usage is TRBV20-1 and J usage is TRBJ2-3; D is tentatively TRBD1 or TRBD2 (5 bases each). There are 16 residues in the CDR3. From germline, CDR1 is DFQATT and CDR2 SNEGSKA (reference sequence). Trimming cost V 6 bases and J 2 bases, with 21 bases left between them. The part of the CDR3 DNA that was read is TGCAGTGCCCATGACCGGGAAAGGGGCTTCACAGATACG. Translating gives CSAHDRERGFTDT. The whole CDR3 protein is CSAHDRERGFTDTQYF.

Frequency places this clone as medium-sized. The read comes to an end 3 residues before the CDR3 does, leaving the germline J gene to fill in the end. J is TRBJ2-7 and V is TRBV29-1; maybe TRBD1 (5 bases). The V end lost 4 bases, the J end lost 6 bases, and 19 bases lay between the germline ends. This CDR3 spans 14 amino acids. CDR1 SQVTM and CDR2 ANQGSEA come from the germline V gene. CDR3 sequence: CSVGEGALRFEQYF. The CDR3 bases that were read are TGCAGCGTTGGAGAAGGGGCGCTCCGGTTCGAG.

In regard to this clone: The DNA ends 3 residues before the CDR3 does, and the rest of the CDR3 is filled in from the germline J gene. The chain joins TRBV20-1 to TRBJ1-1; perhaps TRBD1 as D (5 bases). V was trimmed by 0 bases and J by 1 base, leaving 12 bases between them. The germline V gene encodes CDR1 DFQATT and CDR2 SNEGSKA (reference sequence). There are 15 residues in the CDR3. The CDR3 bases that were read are TGCAGTGCTAGAGATCCGGACAAAGGGAACACTGAA. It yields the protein CSARDPDKGNTE. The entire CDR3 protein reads CSARDPDKGNTEAFF.

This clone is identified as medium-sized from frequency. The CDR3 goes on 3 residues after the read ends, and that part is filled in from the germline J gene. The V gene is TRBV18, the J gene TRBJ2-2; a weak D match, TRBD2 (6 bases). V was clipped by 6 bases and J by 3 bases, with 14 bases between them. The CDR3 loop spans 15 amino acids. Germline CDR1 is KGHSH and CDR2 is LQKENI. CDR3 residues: CASSQGLLDTGELFF. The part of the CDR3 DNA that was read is TGTGCCAGCTCCCAAGGACTACTTGACACCGGGGAG.

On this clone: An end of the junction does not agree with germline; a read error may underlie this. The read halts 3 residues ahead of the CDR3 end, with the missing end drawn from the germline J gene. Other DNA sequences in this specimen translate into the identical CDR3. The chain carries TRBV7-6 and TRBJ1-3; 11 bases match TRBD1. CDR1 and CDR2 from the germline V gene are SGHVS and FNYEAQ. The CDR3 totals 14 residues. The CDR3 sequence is CASSRTGGGNTIYF. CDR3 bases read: TGTGCCAGCAGCCGGACAGGGGGCGGAAACACA.

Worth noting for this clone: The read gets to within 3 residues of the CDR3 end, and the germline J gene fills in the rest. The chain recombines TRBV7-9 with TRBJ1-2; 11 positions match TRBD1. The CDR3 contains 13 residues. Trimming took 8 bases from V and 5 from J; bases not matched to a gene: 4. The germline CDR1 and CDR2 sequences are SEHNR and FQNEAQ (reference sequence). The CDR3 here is CASPGDRGYGYTF. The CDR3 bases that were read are TGTGCCAGCCCTGGGGACAGGGGGTATGGC.

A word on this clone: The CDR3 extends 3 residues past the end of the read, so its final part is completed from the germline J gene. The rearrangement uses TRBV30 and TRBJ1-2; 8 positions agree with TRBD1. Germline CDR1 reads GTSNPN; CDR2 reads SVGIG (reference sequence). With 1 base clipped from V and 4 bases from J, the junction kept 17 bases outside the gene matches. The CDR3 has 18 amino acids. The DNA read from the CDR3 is TGTGCCTGGAGTGAGTTAAGGACAGGGCGAATCCCTCTCTATGGC. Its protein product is CAWSELRTGRIPLYG. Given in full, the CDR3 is CAWSELRTGRIPLYGYTF.

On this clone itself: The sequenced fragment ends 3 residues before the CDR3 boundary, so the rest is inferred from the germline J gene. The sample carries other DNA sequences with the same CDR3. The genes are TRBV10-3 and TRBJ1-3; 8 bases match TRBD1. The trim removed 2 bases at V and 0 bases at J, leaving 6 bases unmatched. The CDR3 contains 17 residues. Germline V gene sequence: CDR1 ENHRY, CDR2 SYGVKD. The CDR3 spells CAISEKGQAVSGNTIYF. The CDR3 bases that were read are TGTGCCATCAGTGAGAAGGGACAGGCCGTCTCTGGAAACACC.